The T cell receptor beta chain described here comes from a study of shared clonotypes between healthy human individuals. Clones were read by immunoSEQ multiplex PCR, and TCRdb kept only the in-frame ones, dropping some. The data contain approximately 2.1 million clones, 93% of them singletons. Germline lookup yields CDR1 KGHSH and CDR2 LQKENI. Trimming cost V 1 base and J 8 bases; bases outside gene matches: 10. The CDR3 runs 16 residues. The study separated CD4+ cells into CD45RA+ naive and CD45RA-negative memory subsets. The sequence was obtained from a man between 18 and 29 years old in good health. Some clones in this sample may be carry-over from other donors' samples. V and J are TRBV18 and TRBJ1-2; 10 nucleotides line up with TRBD1. Sequencing input: naive CD4+ T cells from PBMCs. As for subset: CD45RA+ positively selected. The CDR3 reads CASSPQGQGPVPGYTF. The CDR3 DNA sequence: TGTGCCAGCTCACCACAGGGACAGGGGCCCGTCCCGGGCTACACCTTC.